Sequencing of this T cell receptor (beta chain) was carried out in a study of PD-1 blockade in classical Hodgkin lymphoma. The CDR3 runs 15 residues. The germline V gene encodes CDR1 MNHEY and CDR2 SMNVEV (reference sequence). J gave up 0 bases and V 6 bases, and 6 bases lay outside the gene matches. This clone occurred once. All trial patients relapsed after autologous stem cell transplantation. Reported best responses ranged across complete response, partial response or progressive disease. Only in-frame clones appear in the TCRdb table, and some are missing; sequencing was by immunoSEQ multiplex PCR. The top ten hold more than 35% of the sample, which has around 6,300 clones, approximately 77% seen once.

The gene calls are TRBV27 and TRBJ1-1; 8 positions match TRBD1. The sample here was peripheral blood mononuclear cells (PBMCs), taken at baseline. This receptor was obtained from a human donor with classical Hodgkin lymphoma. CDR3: CASSRGTGMNTEAFF. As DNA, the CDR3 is TGTGCCAGCAGCCGCGGGACAGGCATGAACACTGAAGCTTTCTTT.